The present entry profiles one T cell receptor beta chain with its context. Its antigen is not identified. Reprocessing the 5' RACE reads, TCRdb reports a single entry for every CDR3 protein and omits DNA. Found here are 350,000 to 400,000 distinct CDR3 sequences; the top ten clones hold about 11%. CDR1 and CDR2 from the germline V gene are DFQATT and SNEGSKA (reference sequence). The CDR3 is made up of 17 amino acids. The data belong to a study of T cells expressing NK-cell markers. Study-level points and caveats: Dominant NKG2C+ clonotypes were found to form about 1.0-7.5% of CD8+ T cells in over five donors.

The TCR comes from a woman between 50 and 59 years old in good health. This chain uses TRBV20-1 with TRBJ2-1; TCRdb outputs TRBD2, but without DNA this stays unchecked. The specimen sequenced was blood T cells: a sorted CD56 or NKG2C T cell subset, CD4+ or CD8+ T cells, or bulk PBMC T cells (not recorded which). CDR3 residues: CSASHHTGTSGIVEQFF.